This T cell receptor beta chain was sequenced during a study of blood T cell repertoires in COVID-19. Overall study context: The study drew acute and convalescent COVID-19 samples from the United States, Italy and Spain. The analysed material was cDNA or gDNA that came from T cells, B-cell-depleted T cells, or PBMCs.

Original data processing: Reference gene primer amplification yielded estimated nucleated cell counts. TCRdb's copy holds only in-frame clones and misses some; the assay was immunoSEQ multiplex PCR. V and J calls and clone size follow that table, whereas D and trimming were derived from the DNA. The sample holds over 150,000 clones, approximately 80% seen once. There are a few counts of this clone. CDR3 size: 14 residues. Germline V CDR1 and CDR2: SGHRS, YFSETQ. Trimming cost V 1 base and J 2 bases, with 10 bases left between them. The clonotype comes from a middle-aged woman with COVID-19, enrolled during active disease. Sequenced: peripheral blood. The chain recombines TRBV5-1 with TRBJ2-7; no clear D gene. The CDR3 loop reads CASSLSQVAYEQYF. In DNA form, the CDR3 reads TGCGCCAGCAGCTTGTCGCAGGTGGCCTACGAGCAGTACTTC. Filled out from reference TRBV5-1 and TRBJ2-7, the complete variable domain reads KAGVTQTPRYLIKTRGQQVTLSCSPISGHRSVSWYQQTPGQGLQFLFEYFSETQRNKGNFPGRFSGRQFSNSRSEMNVSTLELGDSALYLCASSLSQVAYEQYFGPGTRLTVT.